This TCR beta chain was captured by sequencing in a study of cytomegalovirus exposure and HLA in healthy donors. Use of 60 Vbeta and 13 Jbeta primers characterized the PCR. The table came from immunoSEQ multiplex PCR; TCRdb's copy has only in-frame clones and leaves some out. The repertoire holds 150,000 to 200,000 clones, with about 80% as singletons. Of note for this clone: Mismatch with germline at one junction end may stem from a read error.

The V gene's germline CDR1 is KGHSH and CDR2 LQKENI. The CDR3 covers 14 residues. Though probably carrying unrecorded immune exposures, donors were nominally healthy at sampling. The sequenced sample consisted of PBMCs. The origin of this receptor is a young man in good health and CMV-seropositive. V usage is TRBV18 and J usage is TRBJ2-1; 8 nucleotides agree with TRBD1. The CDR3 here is CASSPQGEGDEQFF. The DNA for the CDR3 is TGTGCCAGCTCCCCACAGGGGGAAGGCGATGAGCAGTTCTTC.